Below are 31 T cell receptor beta chains sequenced from a single sample in a study of OX40 agonist ivuxolimab in advanced cancers. Assay used: immunoSEQ multiplex PCR; TCRdb lists only in-frame clones, some missing. The data show 75,000 to 100,000 clones, with 70% to 85% seen just once and 5.5% held by the top ten. Sequenced here: CD4+ or CD8+ T cells sorted from blood, sampled in a trial of the OX40 agonist ivuxolimab. The receptors were sampled from an adult with an advanced solid tumor such as melanoma, head and neck, liver or kidney cancer.

The gene calls are TRBV10-2 and TRBJ2-7, with 7 bases that match TRBD1. Trimming removed 7 bases from V and 3 bases from J; junction bases left unmatched: 15. The CDR3 spans 16 residues. The V gene's germline CDR1 is WSHSY and CDR2 SAAADI. The CDR3 protein is CASTTGTASRNYEQYF. The CDR3 coding sequence is TGCGCCAGCACCACCGGGACAGCCTCTAGGAACTACGAGCAGTACTTC.

The J gene is TRBJ2-7, the V gene TRBV19; 11 bases line up with TRBD1. Per the germline V gene, CDR1 is LNHDA and CDR2 is SQIVND (reference sequence). Trimming took 2 bases from V and 1 from J; bases not matched to a gene: 10. The CDR3 extends over 18 amino acids. CDR3: CASSISSRTGGFSYEQYF. CDR3 coding DNA: TGTGCCAGTAGTATATCGTCCCGGACAGGGGGCTTTTCCTACGAGCAGTACTTC.

The chain joins TRBV19 to TRBJ1-2; no reliable D call. The CDR3 loop spans 13 amino acids. V was shortened by 2 bases and J by 2 bases, with 6 bases between the two germline ends. Germline V CDR1 and CDR2: LNHDA, SQIVND (reference sequence). In DNA form, the CDR3 reads TGTGCCAGTAGTATAATACTGAACTATGGCTACACCTTC. Translating it yields CASSIILNYGYTF. The full variable domain, completed using reference TRBV19 and TRBJ1-2, is DGGITQSPKYLFRKEGQNVTLSCEQNLNHDAMYWYRQDPGQGLRLIYYSQIVNDFQKGDIAEGYSVSREKKESFPLTVTSAQKNPTAFYLCASSIILNYGYTFGSGTRLTVV.

J is TRBJ2-3 and V is TRBV10-3, with 11 bases aligning to TRBD2. Germline-derived CDR1 and CDR2 are ENHRY and SYGVKD. The CDR3 has 15 residues. V shed 4 bases, J shed 5 bases, and the junction held 5 bases outside the gene matches. As DNA, the CDR3 is TGTGCCATCAGTGTACTAGCGGGGGCGGGAGATACGCAGTATTTT. Residues: CAISVLAGAGDTQYF.

With regard to this clone: Its ends do not fully match the called genes, so a read error is possible. CDR3 amino acids: CASSYRDRQEAVF. The CDR3 DNA reads as TGTGCCAGCAGCTACCGGGACAGACAAGAGGCGGTCTTT. The V gene is TRBV5-8, the J gene TRBJ1-2; TRBD1 matches at 7 bases. CDR1 is SGHTS, CDR2 YDEGEE, per germline. The CDR3 runs to 13 residues.

The V call is TRBV10-1, the J call TRBJ2-1, with a possible D match to TRBD2 (7 bases). The germline V gene encodes CDR1 WNHNN and CDR2 SYGVQD (reference sequence). The V and J ends lost 4 bases and 2 bases respectively, with 9 bases between them. This CDR3 comprises 14 residues. The DNA of the CDR3 is TGCGCCAGCAGTGGAGGGGGGGCCTACAATGAGCAGTTCTTC. As protein: CASSGGGAYNEQFF.

J is TRBJ1-1 and V is TRBV18; TRBD1 is a possible D gene (6 bases). Germline values: CDR1 KGHSH, CDR2 LQKENI. The CDR3 has 14 amino acids. The V end was cut by 2 bases, the J end by 1 base, with 8 bases between. The CDR3 coding sequence is TGTGCCAGCTCACCAGCGACAGGGAACACTGAAGCTTTCTTT. It specifies CASSPATGNTEAFF.

The chain couples TRBV10-3 to TRBJ2-3; a weak D match, TRBD1 (5 bases). CDR3 length equals 14 residues. V was cut by 9 bases and J by 6 bases, with 19 bases left in between. CDR1 is ENHRY and CDR2 is SYGVKD in the germline V gene. Written as DNA, the CDR3 is TGTGCCATAAAGGTCGACAGCCATGGGGATACGCAGTATTTT. It translates to CAIKVDSHGDTQYF.

The chain joins TRBV6-4 to TRBJ2-3; 11 bases line up with TRBD2. This CDR3 has 15 amino acids. Germline-derived CDR1 and CDR2 are MRHNA and SNTAGT. V trimming: 4 bases; J trimming: 5 bases; junction bases outside the gene matches: 5. The CDR3 region is CASSASGRPGDTQYF. The CDR3 DNA sequence: TGTGCCAGCAGTGCTAGCGGGAGGCCGGGAGATACGCAGTATTTT.

The chain is built from TRBV5-1 and TRBJ2-3; D assignment may be TRBD1 or TRBD2 (6 bases each). This CDR3 is built from 12 residues. Germline V gene sequence: CDR1 SGHRS, CDR2 YFSETQ. V was clipped by 5 bases and J by 6 bases, with 10 bases between them. The DNA for the CDR3 is TGCGCCAGCAGTCCGGGGGCCGATACGCAGTATTTT. It codes for CASSPGADTQYF.

The chain combines TRBV4-1 with TRBJ2-5; 8 positions match TRBD2. This CDR3 is 17 amino acids long. CDR1 and CDR2 from the germline V gene are MGHRA and YSYEKL. The V gene end was trimmed by 1 base and the J gene end by 0 bases; junction bases not matched to a gene: 7. The CDR3 loop is CASSQGSGGAHQETQYF. DNA of the CDR3: TGCGCCAGCAGCCAAGGGTCGGGAGGGGCCCACCAAGAGACCCAGTACTTC.

The chain carries TRBV18 and TRBJ2-7; 9 bases agree with TRBD1. The CDR3 contains 14 residues. The V segment lost 6 bases and the J segment 3 bases; nucleotides outside the gene matches: 6. Per germline, CDR1 KGHSH and CDR2 LQKENI. This CDR3 reads CASSQGTGRYEQYF. DNA for the CDR3: TGTGCCAGCTCGCAGGGGACAGGGCGCTACGAGCAGTACTTC.

The J gene is TRBJ2-7, the V gene TRBV7-3; 13 bases are shared with TRBD2. V lost 5 bases, J lost 9 bases, and 10 bases stayed unmatched. The CDR3 extends over 15 amino acids. The germline V gene has CDR1 SGHTA and CDR2 FQGTGA. The CDR3 reads CASSPGTSGISAQYF. In nucleotides, the CDR3 is TGTGCCAGCAGCCCCGGGACTAGCGGGATCAGCGCGCAGTACTTC.

This chain links TRBV9 with TRBJ2-1; no definite D call. Germline V gene data show CDR1 as SGDLS and CDR2 as YYNGEE. This CDR3 has 14 residues. V shed 0 bases and J shed 5 bases, with 9 bases lying between them. The CDR3 region is CASSVAPTDNEQFF. In DNA form, the CDR3 reads TGTGCCAGCAGCGTAGCACCCACTGACAATGAGCAGTTCTTC. The variable domain in full, completed from reference TRBV9 and TRBJ2-1, reads DSGVTQTPKHLITATGQRVTLRCSPRSGDLSVYWYQQSLDQGLQFLIQYYNGEERAKGNILERFSAQQFPDLHSELNLSSLELGDSALYFCASSVAPTDNEQFFGPGTRLTVL.

V gene TRBV6-5 combines with J gene TRBJ2-1; 7 bases line up with TRBD1. V lost 6 bases and J lost 4; bases outside the gene matches: 9. Germline assignment: CDR1 MNHEY and CDR2 SVGAGI. This CDR3 contains 15 residues. CDR3 amino acids: CASSSTGTAYNEQFF. The CDR3 nucleotides are TGTGCCAGCAGCTCGACCGGGACAGCTTACAATGAGCAGTTCTTC.

This chain links TRBV6-5 with TRBJ1-2; the D is unclear. This CDR3 has 14 amino acids. Germline assignment: CDR1 MNHEY and CDR2 SVGAGI. V shed 4 bases and J shed 1 base, with 10 bases lying between them. CDR3 in amino acids: CASSSWTGNYGYTF. CDR3 in DNA: TGTGCCAGCAGTTCCTGGACGGGTAACTATGGCTACACCTTC.

This clone was seen once. This chain uses TRBV9 with TRBJ1-2; D is perhaps TRBD1 (6 bases). Germline loops: CDR1 SGDLS, CDR2 YYNGEE. The CDR3 runs 18 residues. V shed 3 bases and J shed 0 bases, with 21 bases lying between them. The CDR3 nucleotides read TGTGCCAGCAGCGAGGGGGTGGGAGTCTTTCTAGCTAACTATGGCTACACCTTC. Translation: CASSEGVGVFLANYGYTF.

This clone is a singleton in its sample. The genes are TRBV12-5 and TRBJ2-1; D possibly corresponds to TRBD1 (5 bases). CDR1 LGHNT and CDR2 FRNRAP come from the germline V gene. The CDR3 contains 10 residues. The V and J ends lost 5 bases and 9 bases respectively, with 5 bases between them. CDR3 protein: CASGDSEQFF. CDR3 bases: TGTGCTAGTGGTGACAGTGAGCAGTTCTTC.

The sample holds one count of this clone. This chain connects TRBV18 to TRBJ2-1; D perhaps matches TRBD2 (6 bases). In germline, CDR1 is KGHSH, CDR2 LQKENI. Trimming took off 2 bases at V and 8 bases at J, with 10 bases between the two ends. CDR3 length: 13 residues. In DNA form, the CDR3 reads TGTGCCAGCTCACCATACACGGGGGATGAGCAGTTCTTC. Encoded protein: CASSPYTGDEQFF.

The chain joins TRBV28 to TRBJ2-1, with TRBD2 matching 9 bases. CDR1 and CDR2 (germline): MDHEN, SYDVKM. With V trimmed by 5 bases and J by 7 bases, 9 bases remained unmatched. CDR3 size: 15 residues. CDR3 region: CASSTTGAGGNEQFF. In DNA, the CDR3 is TGTGCCAGCAGTACTACCGGGGCGGGAGGGAATGAGCAGTTCTTC.

CDR3 DNA: TGTGCCAGCAGCGTCTTAGCGGGGGCGGTCAATGAGCAGTTCTTC. This codes for CASSVLAGAVNEQFF. The genes are TRBV9 and TRBJ2-1; 9 bases line up with TRBD2. Germline V gives CDR1 SGDLS, CDR2 YYNGEE. The CDR3 is 15 residues long. The ends lost 2 bases at V and 6 bases at J; junction bases unmatched: 6.

This chain uses TRBV12-2 with TRBJ2-1; the table's D call TRBD2 went unverified against the DNA. TRBV12-2 is a pseudogene locus. The CDR3 spans 15 residues. CDR3 DNA: TGTGCCCCCCGGCGACTAGCGGGAGAGAACAATGAGCAGTTCTTC. Translating gives CAPRRLAGENNEQFF.

The chain uses TRBV7-2 and TRBJ1-2, with unresolved D. CDR3 length: 13 residues. Germline V gene lookup returns CDR1 SGHTA and CDR2 FQGNSA. V lost 6 bases to trimming and J lost 5 bases, with 13 bases between them. The CDR3 region has the DNA TGTGCCAGCAGTGTTATGGAGAGATATGGCTACACCTTC. It translates to CASSVMERYGYTF.

J is TRBJ2-1 and V is TRBV2; 11 nucleotides match TRBD2. This CDR3 spans 17 amino acids. Unmatched junction bases numbered 11, after V lost 2 bases and J lost 8 bases. Germline loops: CDR1 SNHLY, CDR2 FYNNEI. This CDR3 reads CASSETMLAGGPDEQFF. CDR3 bases: TGTGCCAGCAGTGAAACGATGCTAGCGGGAGGCCCGGATGAGCAGTTCTTC. Supplemented by reference TRBV2 and TRBJ2-1, the full variable domain reads EPEVTQTPSHQVTQMGQEVILRCVPISNHLYFYWYRQILGQKVEFLVSFYNNEISEKSEIFDDQFSVERPDGSNFTLKIRSTKLEDSAMYFCASSETMLAGGPDEQFFGPGTRLTVL.

DNA for the CDR3: TGTGCCAGCAGTGTGGCGGCCGGCCGGGAAGAGACCCAGTACTTC. This codes for CASSVAAGREETQYF. The V and J genes are TRBV6-1 and TRBJ2-5; D call uncertain. The V end lost 4 bases, the J end lost 3 bases, and 15 bases lay between the germline ends. The germline V gene has CDR1 MNHNS and CDR2 SASEGT. The CDR3 is 15 residues long.

The chain recombines TRBV7-8 with TRBJ2-1; possible D gene TRBD1, 6 bases. The germline V gene encodes CDR1 SGHVS and CDR2 FQNEAQ. Trimming cost V 0 bases and J 0 bases, with 21 bases left between them. This CDR3 contains 20 residues. Here the CDR3 reads CASSLAGALRIDRSYNEQFF. The DNA for the CDR3 is TGTGCCAGCAGCTTAGCGGGGGCACTCCGTATAGACCGCTCCTACAATGAGCAGTTCTTC.

The chain joins TRBV5-1 to TRBJ1-6; D not certain. This CDR3 comprises 15 residues. Trimming took off 0 bases at V and 8 bases at J, with 12 bases between the two ends. Germline V gene sequence: CDR1 SGHRS, CDR2 YFSETQ. The CDR3 sequence: CASSLDGRLDSPLHF. In DNA form, the CDR3 reads TGCGCCAGCAGCTTGGACGGACGGTTAGATTCACCCCTCCACTTT.

The chain carries TRBV5-1 and TRBJ2-2; no reliable D call. Trimming took 6 bases from V and 0 from J, leaving 9 bases between them. CDR1 is SGHRS, CDR2 YFSETQ, per germline. The CDR3 is 14 amino acids. For the CDR3, the DNA is TGCGCCAGCAAGCAGGAGTCGAACACCGGGGAGCTGTTTTTT. Translated: CASKQESNTGELFF. The entire variable domain, with the rest obtained from reference TRBV5-1 and TRBJ2-2, is as follows: KAGVTQTPRYLIKTRGQQVTLSCSPISGHRSVSWYQQTPGQGLQFLFEYFSETQRNKGNFPGRFSGRQFSNSRSEMNVSTLELGDSALYLCASKQESNTGELFFGEGSRLTVL.

The V gene is TRBV28, the J gene TRBJ2-7; no firm D call. Trimming removed 2 bases at V and 3 bases at J, with 11 bases between. The CDR3 covers 14 residues. Germline V gene lookup returns CDR1 MDHEN and CDR2 SYDVKM. The CDR3 reads CASSLTAGFYEQYF. CDR3 nucleotides: TGTGCCAGCAGTTTAACGGCAGGCTTCTACGAGCAGTACTTC. Complete variable domain (other parts from reference TRBV28 and TRBJ2-7): DVKVTQSSRYLVKRTGEKVFLECVQDMDHENMFWYRQDPGLGLRLIYFSYDVKMKEKGDIPEGYSVSREKKERFSLILESASTNQTSMYLCASSLTAGFYEQYFGPGTRLTVT.

The rearrangement uses TRBV15 and TRBJ1-1; D is unclear. This CDR3 is built from 12 residues. Trimming removed 1 base at V and 4 bases at J, with 4 bases between. Germline-derived CDR1 and CDR2 are LNHNV and YYDKDF (reference sequence). The CDR3 coding sequence is TGTGCCACCAGCAGAGGGGCCACTGAAGCTTTCTTT. It translates to CATSRGATEAFF.

The chain couples TRBV19 to TRBJ1-2; D not certain. V was clipped by 3 bases and J by 6 bases, with 5 bases between them. From germline, CDR1 is LNHDA and CDR2 SQIVND (reference sequence). The CDR3 loop spans 11 amino acids. The DNA for the CDR3 is TGTGCCAGTAGTATCTGGGATGGCTACACCTTC. Its protein product is CASSIWDGYTF.